The 22 T cell receptor beta chains below come from one sample, sequenced in a study of CD8+CD57+ T cells in acquired aplastic anemia. Profiling of TCR beta VDJ combinations and CDR3 sequences used genomic DNA as template. TCRdb reprocessed the reads with MiXCR, giving one entry per CDR3 protein. The table records around 250,000 distinct CDR3 sequences, approximately 57% of them present only once. The source material was sorted CD4+, CD8+, or CD8+CD57+ T cells (not recorded which) from PBMCs. These receptors originate from a human donor with severe aplastic anemia or a healthy control (not recorded which).

Only one count was recorded for this clonotype. The chain recombines TRBV25-1 with TRBJ1-1; no clear D. V dropped 3 bases and J dropped 10 bases, with 18 bases sitting between them. CDR1 is MGHDK, CDR2 SYGVNS, per germline. This CDR3 is 14 amino acids long. The CDR3 bases are TGTGCCAGCAGTGACCCCCTGACGGACGCAGCAGCTTTCTTT. Encoded protein: CASSDPLTDAAAFF.

The rearrangement joins TRBV20-1 to TRBJ1-1, with unresolved D. Trimming removed 3 bases from V and 0 bases from J, with 5 bases in between. Germline assignment: CDR1 DFQATT and CDR2 SNEGSKA (reference sequence). The CDR3 contains 12 residues. The CDR3: CSARDVNTEAFF. CDR3 sequence (DNA): TGCAGTGCTAGGGACGTGAACACTGAAGCTTTCTTT.

The chain is built from TRBV7-9 and TRBJ2-2, with D unresolved. This CDR3 comprises 12 residues. V was clipped by 5 bases and J by 9 bases, with 10 bases between them. Germline V lookup: CDR1 SEHNR, CDR2 FQNEAQ (reference sequence). The CDR3 loop is CASSLISRELFF. CDR3 bases: TGTGCCAGCAGCCTCATATCCAGGGAGCTGTTTTTT.

This clonotype was detected ten times or more. The chain carries TRBV12-3 or TRBV12-4 and TRBJ1-5; 7 bases fit TRBD1. V shed 5 bases, J shed 3 bases, and the junction held 4 bases outside the gene matches. The CDR3 runs 14 residues. CDR3 in DNA: TGTGCCAGCAGTCCTGGACAGGTCAATCAGCCCCAGCATTTT. Protein: CASSPGQVNQPQHF.

This clonotype was found once. V usage is TRBV20-1 and J usage is TRBJ2-1; 9 bases map to TRBD1. This CDR3 is built from 13 residues. Germline assignment: CDR1 DFQATT and CDR2 SNEGSKA (reference sequence). V lost 1 base and J lost 8; bases outside the gene matches: 3. This CDR3 reads CSARGTGEHEQFF. The CDR3 DNA is TGCAGTGCTAGAGGGACAGGGGAACATGAGCAGTTCTTC.

The genes are TRBV20-1 and TRBJ2-1; D might be TRBD2 (6 bases). The germline gives CDR1 DFQATT, CDR2 SNEGSKA (reference sequence). With 4 bases removed from V and 6 bases from J, the gap between germline ends came to 7 bases. The CDR3 consists of 11 residues. CDR3 sequence: CSAMGLNEQFF. The CDR3, as DNA: TGCAGTGCTATGGGACTCAATGAGCAGTTCTTC.

The chain joins TRBV20-1 to TRBJ1-1; tentatively, D is TRBD1 (6 bases). Trimming shortened V by 5 bases and J by 4 bases, and 17 bases separated the two germline ends. Germline V CDR1 and CDR2: DFQATT, SNEGSKA (reference sequence). This CDR3 spans 14 amino acids. In DNA, the CDR3 is TGCAGTGCTCCCGAGACAGGTGGGGTCACTGAAGCTTTCTTT. Amino acids: CSAPETGGVTEAFF.

V and J are TRBV20-1 and TRBJ2-1; either TRBD1 or TRBD2 may supply D (6 bases each). The CDR3 totals 13 residues. CDR1 DFQATT and CDR2 SNEGSKA come from the germline V gene (reference sequence). CDR3 sequence reads: CSVARLEGDEQFF. Written as DNA, the CDR3 is TGCAGCGTAGCCCGACTGGAGGGGGATGAGCAGTTCTTC.

About this clonotype: A junction boundary mismatches the germline segment, possibly from a read error. This chain links TRBV2 with TRBJ1-4; tentative D call: TRBD1 (5 bases). CDR1 is SNHLY and CDR2 is FYNNEI in the germline V gene. The CDR3 spans 18 residues. This chain's CDR3 is CASIGVGPNFAANAKLFF. As DNA, the CDR3 is TGTGCCAGCATAGGGGTGGGGCCGAACTTTGCAGCTAATGCAAAACTGTTTTTT.

J is TRBJ2-2 and V is TRBV10-3; 7 nucleotides match TRBD1. Germline V lookup: CDR1 ENHRY, CDR2 SYGVKD. There are 14 residues in the CDR3. The ends lost 10 bases at V and 7 bases at J; junction bases unmatched: 12. The CDR3 DNA follows: TGTGCCACAACACAGGGGACGAGGGGCGGGGAGCTGTTTTTT. Its translation is CATTQGTRGGELFF.

This clonotype showed up just once. The gene calls are TRBV19 and TRBJ1-1, with no clear D. V gave up 3 bases and J gave up 3 bases, with 5 bases separating them. This CDR3 has 12 residues. Per germline, CDR1 LNHDA and CDR2 SQIVND (reference sequence). CDR3 residues: CASSMGYTEAFF. CDR3 sequence (DNA): TGTGCCAGTAGTATGGGATACACTGAAGCTTTCTTT.

The gene calls are TRBV9 and TRBJ1-2; D possibly corresponds to TRBD1 (5 bases). CDR3 size: 12 residues. Trimming shortened V by 4 bases and J by 4 bases, and 8 bases separated the two germline ends. Germline CDR1 and CDR2: SGDLS and YYNGEE. CDR3: CASSKGTYGYTF. The CDR3 DNA sequence: TGTGCCAGCAGCAAGGGGACCTATGGCTACACCTTC.

This rearrangement joins TRBV5-1 to TRBJ1-2; D uncertain. The V gene's germline CDR1 is SGHRS and CDR2 YFSETQ. This CDR3 has 13 amino acids. The ends were cut back, 0 bases at V and 8 bases at J, with 11 bases in the middle. The CDR3 here is CASSLEAGSGYTF. DNA of the CDR3: TGCGCCAGCAGCTTGGAAGCTGGGTCCGGCTACACCTTC.

The CDR3 loop reads CASSRETRGQETQYF. As DNA, the CDR3 is TGCGCCAGCAGCCGAGAAACGAGGGGGCAAGAGACCCAGTACTTC. The chain combines TRBV4-3 with TRBJ2-5; D might be TRBD1 (6 bases). With 4 bases removed from V and 2 bases from J, the gap between germline ends came to 14 bases. The CDR3 extends over 15 amino acids. CDR1 LGHNA and CDR2 YSLEER come from the germline V gene.

CDR3 in DNA: TGTGCCAGCAGTTTAGCGGGGACCCTTATGAACACTGAAGCTTTCTTT. It encodes CASSLAGTLMNTEAFF. The chain is built from TRBV12-3 or TRBV12-4 and TRBJ1-1, with D perhaps matching TRBD1 (5 bases). The CDR3 consists of 16 residues. The ends were cut back, 0 bases at V and 0 bases at J, with 11 bases in the middle.

Many counts were recorded for this clonotype. The J gene is TRBJ1-5, the V gene TRBV6-2 or TRBV6-3, with D unresolved. V was pared by 2 bases and J by 3 bases, with 8 bases between. The CDR3 has 14 amino acids. In germline, CDR1 is MNHEY, CDR2 SVGEGT. The chain's CDR3 is CASSYGSNNQPQHF. CDR3 bases: TGTGCCAGCAGTTACGGATCGAACAATCAGCCCCAGCATTTT.

As concerns this clonotype: The junction shows a germline mismatch at one end, possibly a read error. J is TRBJ1-4 and V is TRBV7-9; perhaps TRBD1 as D (6 bases). The CDR3 has 14 amino acids. Germline CDR1 and CDR2: SEHNR and FQNEAQ (reference sequence). CDR3 bases: TGTGCCGGCAGCCTCATACAGGGTGCAGAAAAACTGTTTTTT. Translated: CAGSLIQGAEKLFF.

This chain's CDR3 is CSARAPRGHEQYF. In DNA, the CDR3 is TGCAGTGCTAGAGCTCCCAGGGGCCACGAGCAGTACTTC. The chain is built from TRBV20-1 and TRBJ2-7; a weak D match, TRBD1 (6 bases). This CDR3 is built from 13 residues. Trimming took off 1 base at V and 5 bases at J, with 12 bases between the two ends. CDR1 is DFQATT and CDR2 is SNEGSKA in the germline V gene (reference sequence).

This clonotype was counted between two and nine times. V gene TRBV2 combines with J gene TRBJ1-1; 8 nucleotides line up with TRBD1. The CDR3 sequence is 13 residues long. J gave up 8 bases and V 6 bases, and 8 bases lay outside the gene matches. Germline V gene sequence: CDR1 SNHLY, CDR2 FYNNEI. CDR3 amino acids: CASRDRVLWEAFF. The CDR3 region has the DNA TGTGCCAGCAGGGACAGGGTGCTTTGGGAAGCTTTCTTT. The whole variable domain, filled in from reference TRBV2 and TRBJ1-1, reads EPEVTQTPSHQVTQMGQEVILRCVPISNHLYFYWYRQILGQKVEFLVSFYNNEISEKSEIFDDQFSVERPDGSNFTLKIRSTKLEDSAMYFCASRDRVLWEAFFGQGTRLTVV.

The chain is built from TRBV10-3 and TRBJ2-1, with D perhaps matching TRBD1 or TRBD2 (5 bases each). The CDR3 loop spans 14 amino acids. CDR1 is ENHRY and CDR2 is SYGVKD in the germline V gene. V gave up 2 bases and J gave up 8 bases, with 13 bases separating them. CDR3 in amino acids: CAISEPGTPDEQFF. The CDR3 nucleotides read TGTGCCATCAGTGAGCCCGGGACGCCCGATGAGCAGTTCTTC.

There are many counts of this clonotype. V usage is TRBV5-8 and J usage is TRBJ2-3, with D possibly matching TRBD2 (6 bases). Germline CDR1 is SGHTS and CDR2 is YDEGEE. This CDR3 spans 14 amino acids. The V end lost 1 base, the J end lost 2 bases, and 8 bases lay between the germline ends. DNA of the CDR3: TGTGCCAGCAGCTTGAGGAGGGTCACAGATACGCAGTATTTT. Translation gives CASSLRRVTDTQYF.

V usage is TRBV10-3 and J usage is TRBJ1-1, with unresolved D. The CDR3 runs 13 residues. Trimming left V 10 bases short and J 3 bases short, with 15 bases between. The germline V gene encodes CDR1 ENHRY and CDR2 SYGVKD. CDR3 sequence (DNA): TGTGCCAGTAGTTCCGGGATTCACACTGAAGCTTTCTTT. Translated, it gives CASSSGIHTEAFF.